Below, 18 T cell receptor beta chains from the same sample are listed, as sequenced in a study of blood T cells in healthy people across ages. A sample-barcoded 5' primer and a J-beta primer mix were used in a second PCR of about 6 to 11 cycles. Using its own MiXCR run on the 5' RACE reads, TCRdb lists one record per CDR3 protein. The sample lists about 1.8 million distinct CDR3 sequences; around 50% were seen once. Source material: blood. Receptor source: a woman aged 40 to 50 in good health.

This chain connects TRBV20-1 to TRBJ2-1; no clear D gene. The V gene's germline CDR1 is DFQATT and CDR2 SNEGSKA (reference sequence). Trimming took 7 bases from V and 0 from J, leaving 10 bases between them. The CDR3 runs to 13 residues. CDR3 sequence reads: CSVAARSYNEQFF. The CDR3 DNA is TGCAGTGTGGCGGCCCGCTCCTACAATGAGCAGTTCTTC.

The V call is TRBV9, the J call TRBJ2-1; D is unclear. Germline lookup yields CDR1 SGDLS and CDR2 YYNGEE. The CDR3 sequence is 14 residues long. The V gene lost 3 bases and the J gene lost 2 bases, with 9 bases spanning the gap. Here the CDR3 DNA reads TGTGCCAGCAGCGGCCCTACTACCTACAATGAGCAGTTCTTC. Amino acids: CASSGPTTYNEQFF.

This chain joins TRBV29-1 and TRBJ2-3; the D gene is possibly TRBD1 (5 bases). Germline V gene lookup returns CDR1 SQVTM and CDR2 ANQGSEA. The V end lost 8 bases, the J end lost 4 bases, and 16 bases lay between the germline ends. CDR3 length equals 13 residues. Here the CDR3 reads CSLRTPGADTQYF. The CDR3, as DNA: TGCAGCTTAAGGACACCTGGGGCAGATACGCAGTATTTT.

This sequence joins TRBV29-1 and TRBJ2-5; 9 bases map to TRBD1. V lost 4 bases to trimming and J lost 5 bases; unmatched junction nucleotides: 14. CDR1 is SQVTM and CDR2 is ANQGSEA in the germline V gene. The CDR3 spans 16 residues. The DNA of the CDR3 is TGCAGCGTTGTGTACCGACAGGGGGTAGTAGGGGAGACCCAGTACTTC. Residues: CSVVYRQGVVGETQYF.

V usage is TRBV9 and J usage is TRBJ2-1; 10 bases agree with TRBD2. Germline V gives CDR1 SGDLS, CDR2 YYNGEE. This CDR3 region has 15 residues. Losses at the gene ends were 0 bases for V and 7 bases for J; bases not matched to a gene: 4. CDR3 residues: CASSVAPAGGNEQFF. The CDR3 nucleotides are TGTGCCAGCAGCGTAGCTCCAGCGGGGGGGAATGAGCAGTTCTTC.

This chain uses TRBV20-1 with TRBJ1-5, with TRBD1 matching over 7 bases. The trim removed 5 bases at V and 4 bases at J, leaving 5 bases unmatched. Germline V gives CDR1 DFQATT, CDR2 SNEGSKA (reference sequence). The CDR3 totals 13 residues. CDR3 residues: CSAYRDSNQPQHF. The DNA for the CDR3 is TGCAGTGCTTACCGGGACAGTAATCAGCCCCAGCATTTT.

This clonotype was seen only a few times. In DNA, the CDR3 is TGCAGCGTTGATGTTCAGGAAGACAATGAGCAGTTCTTC. Translated, it gives CSVDVQEDNEQFF. V and J are TRBV29-1 and TRBJ2-1, with D hard to call. Trimming took 3 bases from V and 5 from J, leaving 11 bases between them. Per the germline V gene, CDR1 is SQVTM and CDR2 is ANQGSEA. There are 13 residues in the CDR3.

This chain connects TRBV29-1 to TRBJ2-5; D is possibly TRBD2 (6 bases). Germline CDR1 reads SQVTM; CDR2 reads ANQGSEA. Trimming stripped 7 bases from V and 5 bases from J, with 11 bases between. The CDR3 spans 11 residues. Here the CDR3 DNA reads TGCAGCGGGGGGGTTGCGGAGACCCAGTACTTC. Its translation: CSGGVAETQYF.

This clonotype appeared a few times. The chain is built from TRBV6-5 and TRBJ2-5; TRBD2 agrees at 13 bases. Germline assignment: CDR1 MNHEY and CDR2 SVGAGI. The V and J ends lost 8 bases and 4 bases, in that order; junction bases with no gene match: 7. This CDR3 is 15 amino acids long. The CDR3 DNA reads TGTGCCAGCTCGACTAGCGGGGGGTTGGGAGAGACCCAGTACTTC. This gives the protein CASSTSGGLGETQYF.

This rearrangement joins TRBV20-1 to TRBJ2-7, with D maybe TRBD2 (6 bases). V dropped 3 bases and J dropped 10 bases, with 25 bases sitting between them. This CDR3 has 15 residues. In germline, CDR1 is DFQATT, CDR2 SNEGSKA (reference sequence). The CDR3: CSARDFLGLEEAQYF. The CDR3 DNA follows: TGCAGTGCTAGGGATTTCCTGGGACTGGAAGAGGCCCAGTACTTC.

This clonotype was seen a handful of times. The V call is TRBV7-2, the J call TRBJ2-3, with TRBD2 matching 9 bases. CDR1 and CDR2 (germline): SGHTA, FQGNSA. The CDR3 is 16 amino acids. Losses at the gene ends were 3 bases for V and 1 base for J; bases not matched to a gene: 5. This CDR3 is CASSFDLAGGTDTQYF. The CDR3 nucleotides are TGTGCCAGCAGCTTCGACTTAGCGGGGGGCACAGATACGCAGTATTTT.

This chain connects TRBV12-3 or TRBV12-4 to TRBJ1-2, with 11 bases identical to TRBD1. The length of the CDR3 is 16 residues. The V and J ends lost 7 bases and 4 bases, in that order; junction bases with no gene match: 11. For the CDR3, the DNA is TGTGCCAGCACCTCTAGGACAGGGGGCATTGGCTATGGCTACACCTTC. Protein: CASTSRTGGIGYGYTF.

V usage is TRBV18 and J usage is TRBJ2-7, with 8 bases aligning to TRBD1. This CDR3 spans 16 amino acids. The V segment lost 3 bases and the J segment 2 bases; nucleotides outside the gene matches: 9. Germline V gives CDR1 KGHSH, CDR2 LQKENI. In DNA, the CDR3 is TGTGCCAGCTCACCGGCACCGGGACAGGCCACCTACGAGCAGTACTTC. Translated, it gives CASSPAPGQATYEQYF.

The rearrangement links TRBV7-2 to TRBJ1-2, with D possibly TRBD1 on 6 matching bases. The CDR3 length is 15 residues. Germline V gene data show CDR1 as SGHTA and CDR2 as FQGNSA. Trimming left V 0 bases short and J 6 bases short, with 14 bases between. The DNA for the CDR3 is TGTGCCAGCAGCTTAGCACGACCAGGGGCAAATGGCTACACCTTC. It encodes CASSLARPGANGYTF.

In regard to this clonotype: The junction shows a germline mismatch at one end, possibly a read error. The rearrangement links TRBV4-3 to TRBJ1-4; unclear D gene. This CDR3 region has 13 residues. Germline loops: CDR1 LGHNA, CDR2 YSLEER. The DNA of the CDR3 is TGCGCCAGCAGCCGGCAGCGGGGAGAAAAACCGTTTTTT. Amino acids: CASSRQRGEKPFF.

This clonotype was observed a handful of times. This rearrangement joins TRBV9 to TRBJ2-5, with 7 nucleotides matching TRBD1. Trimming took 3 bases from V and 1 from J; bases not matched to a gene: 6. The CDR3 contains 15 residues. Germline CDR1 is SGDLS and CDR2 is YYNGEE. CDR3 DNA: TGTGCCAGCAGCGCCGAGGGACAGCCCCAAGAGACCCAGTACTTC. Translating gives CASSAEGQPQETQYF. Drawing the rest from reference TRBV9 and TRBJ2-5, the complete variable domain is DSGVTQTPKHLITATGQRVTLRCSPRSGDLSVYWYQQSLDQGLQFLIQYYNGEERAKGNILERFSAQQFPDLHSELNLSSLELGDSALYFCASSAEGQPQETQYFGPGTRLLVL.

The chain uses TRBV15 and TRBJ2-1; D gene uncertain. Germline CDR1 LNHNV, CDR2 YYDKDF (reference sequence). This CDR3 contains 12 residues. V dropped 7 bases and J dropped 7 bases, with 11 bases sitting between them. The chain's CDR3 is CATNINGNEQFF. CDR3 DNA: TGTGCCACCAATATAAATGGTAATGAGCAGTTCTTC.

The rearrangement uses TRBV6-5 and TRBJ2-3, with D unresolved. The CDR3 loop spans 15 amino acids. V was trimmed by 2 bases and J by 1 base, leaving 10 bases between them. Germline-derived CDR1 and CDR2 are MNHEY and SVGAGI. The CDR3 sequence: CASSYEVGGTDTQYF. The CDR3 bases are TGTGCCAGCAGTTACGAAGTGGGCGGCACAGATACGCAGTATTTT.